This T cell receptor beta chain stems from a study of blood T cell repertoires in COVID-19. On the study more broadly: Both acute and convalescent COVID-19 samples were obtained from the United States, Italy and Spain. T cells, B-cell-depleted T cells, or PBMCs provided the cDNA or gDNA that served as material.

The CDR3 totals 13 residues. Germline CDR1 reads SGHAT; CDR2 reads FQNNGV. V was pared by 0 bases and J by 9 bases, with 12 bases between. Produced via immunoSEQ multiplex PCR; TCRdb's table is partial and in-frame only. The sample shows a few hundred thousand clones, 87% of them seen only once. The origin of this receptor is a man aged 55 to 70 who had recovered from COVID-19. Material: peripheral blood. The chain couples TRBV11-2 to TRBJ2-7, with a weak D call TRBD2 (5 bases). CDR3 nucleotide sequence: TGTGCCAGCAGCTTAGATAGGGAACGGGGGCAGTACTTC. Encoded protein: CASSLDRERGQYF.